Below are 6 T cell receptor beta chains sequenced from a single sample in a study of post-analysis software for immune sequencing data. Points from the study as a whole: TRBV5-6, TRBV5-1 and TRBV20-1 were among roughly five TRBV segments more frequent in patients than controls.

Their recognized antigens are unknown. Researchers reported that TCR beta cDNA libraries carried unique molecular identifiers. TCRdb redid the calling of the PCR reads with MiXCR, one entry per CDR3 protein. Of roughly 540,000 distinct CDR3 sequences detected, around a third appear once; the ten largest clones hold approximately 5.4%. The source material was blood. These receptors were obtained from a girl under 18 with multiple sclerosis.

The chain employs TRBV12-3 or TRBV12-4 and TRBJ2-3, with D perhaps being TRBD1 or TRBD2 (5 bases each). The CDR3 runs to 15 residues. Trimming removed 3 bases from V and 2 bases from J, with 12 bases in between. CDR3 in amino acids: CASSFDRDPTDTQYF. The CDR3 DNA is TGTGCCAGCAGTTTCGACCGGGACCCCACAGATACGCAGTATTTT.

Concerning this clonotype: The junction shows a germline mismatch at one end, possibly a read error. The chain employs TRBV6-6 and TRBJ1-1; D remains unclear. This CDR3 spans 15 amino acids. Germline lookup yields CDR1 MNHNY and CDR2 SVGAGI (reference sequence). CDR3 coding DNA: TGTGCCGGCAGTTACCGTTCCGTCGGGTTGGCTGAAGCTTTCTTT. Protein: CAGSYRSVGLAEAFF.

There are a few counts of this clonotype. V gene TRBV9 combines with J gene TRBJ2-7; the match to TRBD1 covers 8 bases. The CDR3 is 17 residues long. J gave up 3 bases and V 4 bases, and 15 bases lay outside the gene matches. Germline V CDR1 and CDR2: SGDLS, YYNGEE. The CDR3 protein is CASSLRPGTGPFYEQYF. DNA of the CDR3: TGTGCCAGCAGCTTACGGCCCGGGACAGGCCCTTTCTACGAGCAGTACTTC.

This sequence joins TRBV12-5 and TRBJ2-7; a weak D match, TRBD1 (7 bases). CDR1 LGHNT and CDR2 FRNRAP come from the germline V gene. Trimming took 0 bases from V and 2 from J, leaving 17 bases between them. This CDR3 spans 17 amino acids. The CDR3 sequence: CASGLVRLGRGAYEQYF. The CDR3 DNA sequence: TGTGCTAGTGGTTTGGTGCGTCTCGGCAGGGGGGCCTACGAGCAGTACTTC.

The table lists this clonotype with many counts. The chain carries TRBV29-1 and TRBJ2-7; 7 positions match TRBD1. From germline, CDR1 is SQVTM and CDR2 ANQGSEA. The V gene end was trimmed by 2 bases and the J gene end by 3 bases; junction bases not matched to a gene: 10. CDR3 length: 15 residues. In DNA, the CDR3 is TGCAGCGTTGAAAGGGACAGCGAAAATTTCTACGAGCAGTACTTC. Its translation is CSVERDSENFYEQYF.

The chain carries TRBV6-6 and TRBJ2-7, with D uncertain. In germline, CDR1 is MNHNY, CDR2 SVGAGI (reference sequence). The CDR3 is 13 amino acids. With 2 bases removed from V and 3 bases from J, the gap between germline ends came to 8 bases. The CDR3 DNA is TGTGCCAGCAGTTACCCCACTCGCTACGAGCAGTACTTC. It translates to CASSYPTRYEQYF.